The text below deals with one T cell receptor (beta chain). Its antigen is still unknown. These data come from a study of Ad26.COV2.S vaccination and SARS-CoV-2 variants. Study-wide background: Among those in the COV1001 Ad26.COV2.S trial arm was the donor. Study-wide findings and caveats: It was found that vaccine and placebo recipients had similar non-spike TCR breadth. Total responses of T cells may have been underestimated by the analyses of TCR breadth and depth.

Stated treatment: over 15 received Ad26.COV2.S at low or high dose, single or two shots; roughly five received placebo; per-sample allocation not given. All samples were drawn on day 63, counting from the first vaccine or placebo injection. Built on an Ad26 vector, the vaccine expressed Wuhan-strain SARS-CoV-2 spike. Trimming removed 2 bases at V and 8 bases at J, with 12 bases between. The CDR3 sequence is 12 residues long. Germline CDR1 SQVTM, CDR2 ANQGSEA. TCRdb's copy holds only in-frame clones and misses some; the assay was immunoSEQ multiplex PCR. The table records around 310,000 clones, roughly 88% of them present only once.

The specimen was peripheral blood, collected in a trial of Ad26.COV2.S vaccine versus placebo. The rearrangement uses TRBV29-1 and TRBJ1-1; D is unresolved. The TCR comes from a person between 18 and 65 years old who received the Ad26.COV2.S COVID-19 vaccine or a placebo. CDR3 in DNA: TGCAGCGTTGAAACATACCCGGGGGAAGCTTTCTTT. Translated, it gives CSVETYPGEAFF.